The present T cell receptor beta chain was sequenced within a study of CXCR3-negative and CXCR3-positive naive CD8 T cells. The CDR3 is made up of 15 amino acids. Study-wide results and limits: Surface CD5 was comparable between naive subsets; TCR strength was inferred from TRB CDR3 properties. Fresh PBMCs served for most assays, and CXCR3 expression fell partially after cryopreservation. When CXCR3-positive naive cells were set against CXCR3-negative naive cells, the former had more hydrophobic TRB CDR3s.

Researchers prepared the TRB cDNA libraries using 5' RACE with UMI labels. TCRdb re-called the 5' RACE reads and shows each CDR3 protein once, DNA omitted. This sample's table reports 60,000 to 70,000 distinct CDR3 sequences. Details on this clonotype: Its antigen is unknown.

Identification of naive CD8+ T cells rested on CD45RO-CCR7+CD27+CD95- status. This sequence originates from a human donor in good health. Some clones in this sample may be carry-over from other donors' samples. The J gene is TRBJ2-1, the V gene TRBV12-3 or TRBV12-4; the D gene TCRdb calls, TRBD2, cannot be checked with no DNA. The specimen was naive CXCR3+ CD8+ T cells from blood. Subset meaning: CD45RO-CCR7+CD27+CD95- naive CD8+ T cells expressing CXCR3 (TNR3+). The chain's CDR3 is CASSFLLAGYNEQFF.